A single TCR beta chain is shown here with its context. This study enrolled people aged roughly 18 to 100 from about two dozen US geographic areas. The data were produced by immunoSEQ multiplex PCR, yet TCRdb's version contains in-frame clones alone and is incomplete. This sample has approximately 180,000 clones, with about 91% found just once. The data originate from a study of blood T cell repertoires in COVID-19. Trimming removed 3 bases from V and 6 bases from J; junction bases left unmatched: 2. There are 14 residues in the CDR3. Germline CDR1 KGHDR, CDR2 SFDVKD. The V gene is TRBV24-1, the J gene TRBJ2-2; 8 nucleotides match TRBD2. This clonotype originated in a woman aged 35 to 49 with acute COVID-19. Source material: PBMCs or T cells enriched from blood (not recorded which). The CDR3 protein is CATSDTGGPGELFF. CDR3 DNA: TGTGCCACCAGTGATACGGGGGGGCCCGGGGAGCTGTTTTTT.